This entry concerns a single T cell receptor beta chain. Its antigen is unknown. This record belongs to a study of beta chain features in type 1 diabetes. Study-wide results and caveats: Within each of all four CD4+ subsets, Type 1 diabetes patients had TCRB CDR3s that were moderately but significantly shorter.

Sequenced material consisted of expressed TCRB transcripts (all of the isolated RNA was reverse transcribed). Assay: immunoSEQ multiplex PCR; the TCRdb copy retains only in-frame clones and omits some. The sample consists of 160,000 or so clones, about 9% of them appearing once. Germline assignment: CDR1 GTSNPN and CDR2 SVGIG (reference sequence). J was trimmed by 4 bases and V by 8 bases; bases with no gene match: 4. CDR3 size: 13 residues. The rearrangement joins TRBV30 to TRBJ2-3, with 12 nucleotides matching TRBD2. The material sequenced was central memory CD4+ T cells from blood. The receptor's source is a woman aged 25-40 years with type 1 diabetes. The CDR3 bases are TGTGCCCTGACTAGCGGGAGCGCAGATACGCAGTATTTT. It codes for CALTSGSADTQYF.